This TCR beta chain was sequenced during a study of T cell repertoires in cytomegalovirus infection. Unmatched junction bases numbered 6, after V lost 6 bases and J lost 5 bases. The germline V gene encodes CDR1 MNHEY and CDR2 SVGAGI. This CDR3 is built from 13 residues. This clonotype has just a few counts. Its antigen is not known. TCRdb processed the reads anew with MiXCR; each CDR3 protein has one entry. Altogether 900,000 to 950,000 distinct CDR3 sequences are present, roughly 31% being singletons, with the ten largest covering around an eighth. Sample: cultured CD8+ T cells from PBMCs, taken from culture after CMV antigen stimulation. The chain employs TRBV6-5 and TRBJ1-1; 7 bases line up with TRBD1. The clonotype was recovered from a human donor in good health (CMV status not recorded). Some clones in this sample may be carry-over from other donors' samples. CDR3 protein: CASRDRSYTEAFF. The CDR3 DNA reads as TGTGCCAGCAGGGACAGGTCATATACTGAAGCTTTCTTT.